A selection of T cell receptor beta chains follows, all from one sample in a study of blood T cell repertoires in COVID-19. Profiled with immunoSEQ multiplex PCR; TCRdb holds only in-frame clones, not every one. The data contain tens of thousands of clones, roughly 88% of them seen just once; the ten biggest clones take up around 2.3%. The sequenced material came from peripheral blood. The receptors derive from an older man with active or convalescent COVID-19. Each CDR3 is given without its conserved first and last residue.

CDR3 protein,CDR3 length,J gene,V gene
ASNPGGRETQY,11,TRBJ2-5,TRBV2
ASSSRQGGQETQY,13,TRBJ2-5,TRBV6-2/TRBV6-3
SVDAGKQETQY,11,TRBJ2-5,TRBV29-1
ASSLGRNQPQH,11,TRBJ1-5,TRBV11-2
ASSYSRTGRDEQY,13,TRBJ2-7,TRBV6-5
ASWGGSGQPQH,11,TRBJ1-5,TRBV19
ATPGQHNYGYT,11,TRBJ1-2,TRBV7-9
ASSQGAGGYT,10,TRBJ1-2,TRBV6-5
ASSFPGGHTEAF,12,TRBJ1-1,TRBV6-5
ASSAVRGLGETQY,13,TRBJ2-5,TRBV5-4
ASSQDRLSSGTQY,13,TRBJ2-3,TRBV14
SVSSWERYEQY,11,TRBJ2-7,TRBV29-1
SASPSNTEAF,10,TRBJ1-1,TRBV20-1
ASSHERAYEQY,11,TRBJ2-7,TRBV4-3
ASSYGQGQTEQY,12,TRBJ2-7,TRBV6-2/TRBV6-3
ASSPSSGETQY,11,TRBJ2-5,TRBV18
ASKVGTSGSADTQY,14,TRBJ2-3,TRBV2
SGAGGSTDTQY,11,TRBJ2-3,TRBV29-1
ASRLAGGPPDEQF,13,TRBJ2-1,TRBV2
ASSIARMNTEAF,12,TRBJ1-1,TRBV19
ASRGDSGIQY,10,TRBJ2-4,TRBV2
ASSPRQGGEKLF,12,TRBJ1-4,TRBV6-6
ASSRTGLAYEQY,12,TRBJ2-7,TRBV28
ASRKTGSYNEQF,12,TRBJ2-1,TRBV5-4
ASSLDGTGRAF,11,TRBJ1-1,TRBV5-1
ASSPTFSGWGEQY,13,TRBJ2-7,TRBV9
ASSSTPGQFYGYT,13,TRBJ1-2,TRBV7-2
ASRSSLNEKLF,11,TRBJ1-4,TRBV7-9